Listed here are 6 T cell receptor beta chains from one sample, sequenced in a study of T cell clones after liver transplantation. Some clones are missing from TCRdb's copy, which holds only in-frame ones; the method was immunoSEQ multiplex PCR. Of tens of thousands of clones in the sample, about 71% were seen once. Specimen: CD4+ T cells from blood, collected at the 15-month timepoint. These receptors came from a human patient who received a liver transplant. Some T cells here may be from the graft donor.

This clone was seen a single time. The CDR3 protein is CSVLGTGGAGYTF. CDR3 DNA sequence: TGCAGCGTTTTGGGGACAGGGGGCGCTGGCTACACCTTC. This chain uses TRBV29-1 with TRBJ1-2, with 12 positions matching TRBD1. CDR1 and CDR2 (germline): SQVTM, ANQGSEA. This CDR3 contains 13 residues. Germline trimming cut 5 bases from V and 7 bases from J; bases unmatched to any gene: 5. Full variable domain (remainder filled in from reference TRBV29-1 and TRBJ1-2): SAVISQKPSRDICQRGTSLTIQCQVDSQVTMMFWYRQQPGQSLTLIATANQGSEATYESGFVIDKFPISRPNLTFSTLTVSNMSPEDSSIYLCSVLGTGGAGYTFGSGTRLTVV.

The chain carries TRBV29-1 and TRBJ1-2, with 8 bases identical to TRBD1. Germline lookup yields CDR1 SQVTM and CDR2 ANQGSEA. CDR3 length equals 14 residues. J gave up 3 bases and V 4 bases, and 7 bases lay outside the gene matches. CDR3 bases: TGCAGCGTTGCAGGGGGCGCGAATGACTATGGCTACACCTTC. It specifies CSVAGGANDYGYTF.

The chain employs TRBV15 and TRBJ2-7; 7 nucleotides align to TRBD2. V was pared by 5 bases and J by 5 bases, with 9 bases of the junction left unmatched. The CDR3 runs 14 residues. Looked up from germline, CDR1 is LNHNV and CDR2 is YYDKDF (reference sequence). The DNA for the CDR3 is TGTGCCACCAGCCGGGAGGCCGGGACCGACGAGCAGTACTTC. Its protein product is CATSREAGTDEQYF.

This sequence joins TRBV11-2 and TRBJ2-2; TRBD2 aligns across 8 bases. V was clipped by 3 bases and J by 3 bases; unmatched bases: 9. Germline loops: CDR1 SGHAT, CDR2 FQNNGV. The CDR3 runs 17 residues. CDR3 loop: CASSFGARGGHTGELFF. As DNA, the CDR3 is TGTGCCAGCAGCTTCGGGGCCCGGGGGGGCCACACCGGGGAGCTGTTTTTT.

This clone was seen a handful of times. The CDR3 region has the DNA TGTGCCAGCAGCTATGATATGAATTCACCCCTCCACTTT. Protein product: CASSYDMNSPLHF. V usage is TRBV7-9 and J usage is TRBJ1-6; D remains unclear. This CDR3 has 13 residues. The germline CDR1 and CDR2 sequences are SEHNR and FQNEAQ (reference sequence). V was pared by 4 bases and J by 7 bases, with 8 bases between.

This clone showed up just once. The chain is built from TRBV4-3 and TRBJ1-6; no firm D call. The CDR3 is made up of 14 amino acids. Trimming shortened V by 0 bases and J by 9 bases, and 9 bases separated the two germline ends. Germline V gives CDR1 LGHNA, CDR2 YSLEER. The CDR3 DNA reads as TGCGCCAGCAGCCAAGATAATGCAATTTCACCCCTCCACTTT. Translation: CASSQDNAISPLHF.